This T cell receptor beta chain comes out of a study of cytomegalovirus exposure and HLA in healthy donors. Study-wide background: Of the donors genotyped, approximately 410 in all, about 80% fell in the Caucasian-associated ancestry cluster.

Both 60 Vbeta primers and 13 Jbeta primers went into the PCR. Here immunoSEQ multiplex PCR was the method, and the copy in TCRdb shows in-frame clones only, minus some. The sample comprises around 130,000 clones, just over 70% of which are singletons, and around 2.7% rests with the top ten. The CDR3 loop spans 15 amino acids. Germline lookup yields CDR1 SGHRS and CDR2 YFSETQ. V dropped 5 bases and J dropped 10; count of bases not matched to a gene: 12. In this sample, this clone turned up a few times. Its antigen is as yet unknown. Findings and caveats of the study: No immune exposure information besides CMV serostatus was available. It was reported that TCR beta sequences correctly inferred the HLA-A and HLA-B alleles for most subjects.

The sequencing sample was made of PBMCs. The sequence was collected from a woman aged 60-75 years in good health and CMV-seropositive. The chain joins TRBV5-1 to TRBJ1-1; 12 nucleotides match TRBD1. CDR3 sequence: CASSTMGQGALGAFF. Written as DNA, the CDR3 is TGCGCCAGCAGTACGATGGGACAGGGGGCCTTAGGAGCTTTCTTT.